A selection of T cell receptor beta chains follows, all from one sample in a study of T cells in Graves' hyperthyroidism and ophthalmopathy. TCRdb re-analysed the multiplex PCR reads in MiXCR, keeping a single row per CDR3 protein. The table records hundreds of thousands of distinct CDR3 sequences, roughly an eighth of them present only once. Sequencing used blood. These receptors originate from a woman aged 40 to 50 with Graves' ophthalmopathy. CDR3s include the opening cysteine and the closing phenylalanine or tryptophan. The D gene is left open where the match is weak.

- | TRBV12-3/TRBV12-4 | CASTPRGRWYNEQFF
- | TRBV3-1 | CASSPGADNEQFF
- | TRBV7-2 | CASSLIGGQPQHF
TRBD2 | TRBV28 | CASSSPSGAAYEQYF
- | TRBV29-1 | CSARQVNEQFF
- | TRBV6-1 | CASKGETTNYGYTF
- | TRBV7-7 | CASSLCSNQPQHF
- | TRBV20-1 | CSARDSQGYSNQPQHF
- | TRBV5-1 | CASSLQWGIEQFF
TRBD2 | TRBV11-2 | CASSLLRGGGTDTQYF
- | TRBV28 | CASANPQGGYTF
- | TRBV20-1 | CRALGQAGYGYTF
- | TRBV9 | CASSVRGAPYNEQFF
- | TRBV24-1 | CATSGFSYNEQFF
- | TRBV20-1 | CSASTGYNPYEQYF
- | TRBV24-1 | CATSAGQSNNEQFF